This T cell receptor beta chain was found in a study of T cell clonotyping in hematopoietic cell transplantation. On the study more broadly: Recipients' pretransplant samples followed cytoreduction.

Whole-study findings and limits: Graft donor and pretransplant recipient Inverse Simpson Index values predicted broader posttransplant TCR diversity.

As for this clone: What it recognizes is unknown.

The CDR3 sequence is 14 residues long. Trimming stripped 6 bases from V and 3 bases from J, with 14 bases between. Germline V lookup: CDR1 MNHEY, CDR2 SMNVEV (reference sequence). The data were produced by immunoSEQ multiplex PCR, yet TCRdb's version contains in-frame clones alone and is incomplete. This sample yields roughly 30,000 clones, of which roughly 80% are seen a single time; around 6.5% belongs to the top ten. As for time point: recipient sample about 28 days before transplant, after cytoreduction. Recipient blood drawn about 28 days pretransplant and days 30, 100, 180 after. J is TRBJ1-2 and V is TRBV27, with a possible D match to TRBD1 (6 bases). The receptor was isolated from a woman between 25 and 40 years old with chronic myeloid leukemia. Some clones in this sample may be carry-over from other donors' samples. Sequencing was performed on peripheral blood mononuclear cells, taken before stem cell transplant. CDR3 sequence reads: CASSRTGFDYGYTF. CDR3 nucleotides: TGTGCCAGCAGCCGTACAGGGTTTGACTATGGCTACACCTTC.